Listed below are T cell receptor beta chains from one sample, sequenced in a study of T cell responses to AZD1222 COVID-19 vaccine. Profiled with immunoSEQ multiplex PCR; TCRdb holds only in-frame clones, not every one. The data hold some 150,000 clones, with roughly 90% observed a single time. Sequences were derived from peripheral blood, sampled 28 days after the second AZD1222 dose. The origin of the receptors is an adult who received the AZD1222 COVID-19 vaccine. The conserved cysteine and the conserved F or W are not part of the CDR3 here. Fields, in order: V gene, J gene, CDR3 protein.

v_gene: TRBV2
j_gene: TRBJ2-1
CDR3aa: ASTSGGRNEQF

v_gene: TRBV7-9
j_gene: TRBJ2-1
CDR3aa: ASSPGSHNEQF

v_gene: TRBV5-1
j_gene: TRBJ2-3
CDR3aa: ASRRGSGAGTDTQY

v_gene: TRBV3-1/TRBV3-2
j_gene: TRBJ2-4
CDR3aa: ASSQGSWGASGTLNIQY

v_gene: TRBV14
j_gene: TRBJ2-7
CDR3aa: ASSQGGGAVKQY

v_gene: TRBV6-5
j_gene: TRBJ1-5
CDR3aa: ASSSGTGVNQPQH

v_gene: TRBV10-3
j_gene: TRBJ2-7
CDR3aa: AISRDRGGSGSYEQY

v_gene: TRBV7-9
j_gene: TRBJ2-3
CDR3aa: ASAKAGWDADTQY

v_gene: TRBV18
j_gene: TRBJ2-6
CDR3aa: ASSPAGANVLT

v_gene: TRBV2
j_gene: TRBJ2-1
CDR3aa: ASSPASGRYNEQF

v_gene: TRBV5-6
j_gene: TRBJ2-1
CDR3aa: ASRKTVYNEQF

v_gene: TRBV7-9
j_gene: TRBJ1-5
CDR3aa: ASSPSGGSNQPQH

v_gene: TRBV5-1
j_gene: TRBJ2-3
CDR3aa: ASLGTTDTQY

v_gene: TRBV18
j_gene: TRBJ2-5
CDR3aa: ASSPGTEETQY

v_gene: TRBV19
j_gene: TRBJ2-7
CDR3aa: ASTGFHGDEQY

v_gene: TRBV2
j_gene: TRBJ1-5
CDR3aa: ASRWTGSYQPQH

v_gene: TRBV6-6
j_gene: TRBJ1-6
CDR3aa: ASSYSGSSYNSPLH

v_gene: TRBV30
j_gene: TRBJ1-5
CDR3aa: AWSRQGDQPQH

v_gene: TRBV5-3
j_gene: TRBJ1-6
CDR3aa: ARSLGQGASYNSPLH

v_gene: TRBV20-1
j_gene: TRBJ1-2
CDR3aa: SASASAYGYT

v_gene: TRBV15
j_gene: TRBJ2-2
CDR3aa: ATSRVHEYTGELF

v_gene: TRBV13
j_gene: TRBJ2-7
CDR3aa: ASSLAWQGISYEQY

v_gene: TRBV7-9
j_gene: TRBJ2-7
CDR3aa: ASSLQTGNYEQY

v_gene: TRBV4-2
j_gene: TRBJ1-1
CDR3aa: ASSQDGQGTEAF

v_gene: TRBV19
j_gene: TRBJ1-3
CDR3aa: ASSIGAGNTIY

v_gene: TRBV15
j_gene: TRBJ2-7
CDR3aa: ATSRENTGTAVEQY

v_gene: TRBV19
j_gene: TRBJ2-7
CDR3aa: ASSKSGTAGGEQY

v_gene: TRBV5-6
j_gene: TRBJ2-3
CDR3aa: ASSLGLAGTDTQY

v_gene: TRBV2
j_gene: TRBJ2-7
CDR3aa: ASSERSSGSYEQY

v_gene: TRBV2
j_gene: TRBJ1-5
CDR3aa: ASSEGWMVEQPQH

v_gene: TRBV19
j_gene: TRBJ1-2
CDR3aa: ASSIPPGTDNYGYT

v_gene: TRBV7-2
j_gene: TRBJ1-1
CDR3aa: ASSRSHTEAF

v_gene: TRBV3-1/TRBV3-2
j_gene: TRBJ2-1
CDR3aa: ASSRWTSGGMSSYNEQF

v_gene: TRBV3-1/TRBV3-2
j_gene: TRBJ2-7
CDR3aa: ASSPDTRREQY

v_gene: TRBV4-1
j_gene: TRBJ1-3
CDR3aa: ASSQGTPSSGNTIY

v_gene: TRBV18
j_gene: TRBJ2-7
CDR3aa: ASSQARTGSVDEQY

v_gene: TRBV18
j_gene: TRBJ2-7
CDR3aa: ASSSTSGNGNEQY

v_gene: TRBV6-5
j_gene: TRBJ1-5
CDR3aa: ASKEGNQPQH

v_gene: TRBV7-2
j_gene: TRBJ1-2
CDR3aa: ASSLEGWDRNYGYT

v_gene: TRBV6-5
j_gene: TRBJ2-2
CDR3aa: ASLFGQGATGELF

v_gene: TRBV18
j_gene: TRBJ1-2
CDR3aa: ASSPNWARRLDGYT